The TCR beta chain described here comes from a study of sequential checkpoint blockade in melanoma (dated by TCRdb to between 2017 and 2020). In terms of the full investigation: Patients were assigned by 1:1 randomization to either first-line nivolumab followed by ipilimumab (arm A) or ipilimumab followed by nivolumab (arm B). Both trial sequences were followed by maintenance nivolumab. Findings and caveats that apply to the study as a whole: Validation of the response-prediction model combining TCR metrics and mutation burden is needed in larger, independent patient cohorts.

Looking up the germline V gene (reference sequence) yields CDR1 LNHDA and CDR2 SQIVND. Here V drops 6 bases and J drops 0 bases, and the junction holds 8 bases not matched to any gene. The CDR3, cysteine through phenylalanine, is 18 amino acids long. Of the read, only the CDR3 DNA is kept; its 54 bases are in frame from base 1. In light of the paper, this sample's treatment or condition label describes: randomized to nivolumab then ipilimumab (arm A) or the reverse (arm B). Prior DNA-damaging chemotherapy had not been received by any trial patient. Thawed PBMCs were sorted on a FACS Aria II flow cytometer to isolate live CD3+CD8+ cells negative for CD19 and CD56. Samples came from patients with melanoma in CheckMate 064, a randomized, open-label phase II trial of sequential checkpoint blockade. Peripheral blood mononuclear cells were collected by leukapheresis, purified with Ficoll-Paque, and frozen in human serum with approximately 9.4% DMSO. Immediately after sorting, the purity of sorted blood CD3+CD8+ cells was verified to be >98%, after which DNA was extracted.

TCRbeta CDR3 regions were immunosequenced from genomic DNA with the immunoSEQ Assay. Genomic DNA was amplified by bias-controlled multiplex PCR before high-throughput sequencing. The original pipeline was this. To quantify the absolute abundance of each unique TCRbeta CDR3 region, the sequences were collapsed and filtered. Clonality, defined as 1 minus Pielou's evenness, was calculated using only productive rearrangements. A previously published method was used to identify clones whose frequencies were significantly greater in on-treatment samples than in baseline samples. TCRdb stores this immuneACCESS table with in-frame sequences only. Part of the clones is absent; in the studies checked, under half of the shortfall reflects unresolved V genes, and no reason is known for the rest. D and trimming come from the DNA, and the V and J calls and clone size come from that table. For this sample there are some 9,600 clones; approximately 76% appear just once. In total, the top ten clones hold 50% of the sample.

On this clone itself: The target of this receptor is not known. No per-base quality is available; no much larger clone lies one base away.

The sequence derives from a human donor with melanoma. The V gene is TRBV19 and the J gene is TRBJ2-2; a stretch of 12 junction bases matches TRBD2. Sequenced here: CD8+ T cells sorted from blood (inferred from file names), sampled from a patient given nivolumab and ipilimumab in sequence. The sequence in DNA is TGTGCCAGTAGGGATACTAGCGGGGGGACCCCGAACACCGGGGAGCTGTTTTTT. Its coded protein is CASRDTSGGTPNTGELFF. The variable domain in full, with residues beyond the CDR3 obtained from the reference TRBV19 and TRBJ2-2 genes, is DGGITQSPKYLFRKEGQNVTLSCEQNLNHDAMYWYRQDPGQGLRLIYYSQIVNDFQKGDIAEGYSVSREKKESFPLTVTSAQKNPTAFYLCASRDTSGGTPNTGELFFGEGSRLTVL.